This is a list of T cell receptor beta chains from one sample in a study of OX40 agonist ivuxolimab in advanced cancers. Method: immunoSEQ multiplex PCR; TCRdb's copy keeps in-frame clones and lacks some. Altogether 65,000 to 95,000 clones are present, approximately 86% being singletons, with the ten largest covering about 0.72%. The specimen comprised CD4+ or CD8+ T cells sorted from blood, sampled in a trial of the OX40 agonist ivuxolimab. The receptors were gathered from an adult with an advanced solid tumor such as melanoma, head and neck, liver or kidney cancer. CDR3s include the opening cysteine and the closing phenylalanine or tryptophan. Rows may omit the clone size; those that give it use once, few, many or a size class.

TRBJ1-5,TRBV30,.,CAWTTGQNNQPQHF
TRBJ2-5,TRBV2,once,CARNGQGVKTQYF
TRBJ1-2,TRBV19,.,CASSPRGYYGYTF
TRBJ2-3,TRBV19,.,CASSTSGASTDTQYF
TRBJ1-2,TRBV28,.,CASSLRQAYYGYTF
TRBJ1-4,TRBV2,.,CASSVNGVNEKLFF
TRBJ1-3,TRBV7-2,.,CASSLVATSSGNTIYF
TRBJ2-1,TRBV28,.,CASSPPATREQFF
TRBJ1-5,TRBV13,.,CASSLGLNRGGRSQHF
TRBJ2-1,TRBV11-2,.,CASSTTSGTIGEQFF
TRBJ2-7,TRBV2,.,CASRTDTSYEQYF
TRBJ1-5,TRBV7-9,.,CASSLWDNQPQHF
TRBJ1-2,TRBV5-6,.,CASSWAQGVGYTF
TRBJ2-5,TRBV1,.,CTSSRSGLAGVRETQYF
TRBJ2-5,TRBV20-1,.,CSATLQETQYF
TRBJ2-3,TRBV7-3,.,CASSLLAGGPTDTQYF
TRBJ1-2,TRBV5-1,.,CASSWSGDSIGYTF
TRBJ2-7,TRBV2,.,CASRSRTSGSYEQYF
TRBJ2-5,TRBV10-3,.,CAISVAESQETQYF
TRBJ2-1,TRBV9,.,CASSGVAGNNEQFF
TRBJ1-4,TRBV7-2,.,CASSLGVGQLFF
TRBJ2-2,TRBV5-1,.,CASSLGLVRISTGELFF
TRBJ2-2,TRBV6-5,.,CASRARGGGELFF
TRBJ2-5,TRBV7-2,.,CASSLRSGLVQETQYF
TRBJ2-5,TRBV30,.,CAWSQGSVETQYF
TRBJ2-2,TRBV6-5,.,CASRQDSNTGELFF
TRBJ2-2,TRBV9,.,CASSVTSGRNTGELFF
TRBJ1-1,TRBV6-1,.,CASQTVNLKAFF
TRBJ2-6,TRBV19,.,CASSIGNYHRSGANVLTF
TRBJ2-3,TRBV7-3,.,CASSSPRGFSGRNSGTDTQYF
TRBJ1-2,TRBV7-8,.,CASSPPMGQNYGYTF
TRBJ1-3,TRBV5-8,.,CASSSSMFSGNTIYF